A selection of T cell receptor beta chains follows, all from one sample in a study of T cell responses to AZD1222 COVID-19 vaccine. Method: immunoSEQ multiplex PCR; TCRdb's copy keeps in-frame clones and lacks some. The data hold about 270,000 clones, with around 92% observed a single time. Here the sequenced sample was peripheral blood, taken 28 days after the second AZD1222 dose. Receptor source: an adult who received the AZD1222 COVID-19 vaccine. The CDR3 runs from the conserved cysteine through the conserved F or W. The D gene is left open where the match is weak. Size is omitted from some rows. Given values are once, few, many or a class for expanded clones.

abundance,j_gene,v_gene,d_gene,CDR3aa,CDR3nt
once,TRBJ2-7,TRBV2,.,CASSRTVYEQYF,TGTGCCAGCAGCCGGACGGTTTACGAGCAGTACTTC
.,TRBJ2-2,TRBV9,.,CASSVKTSTGELFF,TGTGCCAGCAGCGTCAAGACTAGCACCGGGGAGCTGTTTTTT
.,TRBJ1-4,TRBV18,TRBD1,CASSPNRGLEKLFF,TGTGCCAGCTCACCGAACAGGGGGCTTGAAAAACTGTTTTTT
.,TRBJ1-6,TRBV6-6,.,CASRKINSPLHF,TGTGCCAGCAGGAAAATTAATTCACCCCTCCACTTT
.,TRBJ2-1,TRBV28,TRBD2,CASHGGYNEQFF,TGTGCCAGCCACGGGGGGTATAATGAGCAGTTCTTC
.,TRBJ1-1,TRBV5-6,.,CASSLGREKAFF,TGTGCCAGCAGCTTGGGGCGAGAAAAAGCTTTCTTT
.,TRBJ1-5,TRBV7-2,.,CASSLGAGAEPQHF,TGTGCCAGCAGCTTGGGGGCGGGCGCGGAGCCCCAGCATTTT
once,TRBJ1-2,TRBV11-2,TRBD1,CASSPQGDYGYTF,TGTGCCAGCAGCCCCCAGGGGGACTATGGCTACACCTTC
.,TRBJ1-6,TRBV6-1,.,CASSEAQRAGNSPLHF,TGTGCCAGCAGTGAAGCGCAGCGAGCGGGGAATTCACCCCTCCACTTT
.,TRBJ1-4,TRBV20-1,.,CSARFNEKLFF,TGCAGTGCTAGGTTTAATGAAAAACTGTTTTTT
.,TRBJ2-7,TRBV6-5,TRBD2,CASRPSAGDSYEQYF,TGTGCCAGCAGGCCCTCCGCGGGGGACTCCTACGAGCAGTACTTC
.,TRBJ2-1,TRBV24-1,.,CATSDSVRDEQFF,TGTGCCACCAGTGATTCCGTGAGGGATGAGCAGTTCTTC
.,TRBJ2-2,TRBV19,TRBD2,CASGSKRGSNTGELFF,TGTGCCAGCGGCTCTAAGCGGGGCTCGAACACCGGGGAGCTGTTTTTT
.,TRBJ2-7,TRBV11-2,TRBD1,CASSFGQGPGYEQYF,TGTGCCAGCAGCTTTGGACAGGGTCCGGGCTACGAGCAGTACTTC
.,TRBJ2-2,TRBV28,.,CASSLLGHNTGELFF,TGTGCCAGCAGTCTCCTTGGACATAACACCGGGGAGCTGTTTTTT
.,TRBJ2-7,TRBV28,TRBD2,CASSSPSGRNFYEQYF,TGTGCCAGCAGTTCCCCTAGCGGGAGAAATTTCTACGAGCAGTACTTC
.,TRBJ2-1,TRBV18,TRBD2,CASSPQGWGGYNEQFF,TGTGCCAGCTCACCACAGGGATGGGGGGGCTACAATGAGCAGTTCTTC
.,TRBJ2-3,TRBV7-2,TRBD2,CASSLGPLAGVADTQYF,TGTGCCAGCAGCTTAGGACCGCTAGCGGGAGTCGCAGATACGCAGTATTTT
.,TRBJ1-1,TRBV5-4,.,CASSRWTGVGEAFF,TGTGCCAGCAGCCGTTGGACCGGAGTTGGTGAAGCTTTCTTT
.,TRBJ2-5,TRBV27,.,CASSLSGGGLSLETQYF,TGTGCCAGCAGTTTATCTGGAGGCGGGTTGAGTCTCGAGACCCAGTACTTC
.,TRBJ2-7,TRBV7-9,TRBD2,CASSLGRGSYEQYF,TGTGCCAGCAGCTTGGGGCGGGGGAGCTACGAGCAGTACTTC
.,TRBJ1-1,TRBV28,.,CASSLNEGRRTEAFF,TGTGCCAGCAGTTTAAACGAGGGGAGGAGAACTGAAGCTTTCTTT
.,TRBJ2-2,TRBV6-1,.,CASSEHPRRDLNTGELFF,TGTGCCAGCAGTGAACACCCCAGGAGGGACCTGAACACCGGGGAGCTGTTTTTT
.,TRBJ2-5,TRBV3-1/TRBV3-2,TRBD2,CASSQWLAGAQETQYF,TGTGCCAGCAGCCAATGGCTAGCGGGGGCCCAAGAGACCCAGTACTTC
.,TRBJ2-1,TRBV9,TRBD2,CASSGLPGLAVNEQFF,TGTGCCAGCAGCGGCTTACCGGGACTAGCCGTCAATGAGCAGTTCTTC
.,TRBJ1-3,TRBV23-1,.,CATRTASGNTIYF,TGCGCCACCCGGACAGCCTCTGGAAACACCATATATTTT
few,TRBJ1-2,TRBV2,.,CASSEGPNYGYTF,TGTGCCAGCAGTGAAGGGCCGAACTATGGCTACACCTTC
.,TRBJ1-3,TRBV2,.,CASRDGSGNTIYF,TGTGCCAGCAGGGACGGCTCTGGAAACACCATATATTTT
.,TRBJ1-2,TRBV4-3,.,CASSQDAVAANYGYTF,TGCGCCAGCAGCCAAGATGCAGTGGCCGCTAACTATGGCTACACCTTC
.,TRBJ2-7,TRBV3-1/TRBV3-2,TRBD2,CASSFAAGGDYEQYF,TGTGCCAGCAGTTTCGCCGCGGGGGGAGACTACGAGCAGTACTTC
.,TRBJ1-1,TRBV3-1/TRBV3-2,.,CASSQTESEAFF,TGTGCCAGCAGCCAAACGGAGTCTGAAGCTTTCTTT
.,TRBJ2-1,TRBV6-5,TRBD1,CASSLQGARYNEQFF,TGTGCCAGCAGTCTACAGGGGGCGAGGTACAATGAGCAGTTCTTC
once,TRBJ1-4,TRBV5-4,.,CASSPGTTNEKLFF,TGTGCCAGCAGTCCCGGGACAACTAATGAAAAACTGTTTTTT
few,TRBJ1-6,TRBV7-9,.,CASSLDSSSYNSPLHF,TGTGCCAGCAGCTTAGACAGCAGCTCCTATAATTCACCCCTCCACTTT
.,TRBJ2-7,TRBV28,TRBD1,CASSRQGGTYEQYF,TGTGCCAGCAGCCGACAGGGGGGTACCTACGAGCAGTACTTC
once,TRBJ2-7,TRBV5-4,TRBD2,CASSAASGGTVNLGEQYF,TGTGCCAGCAGCGCGGCTAGCGGGGGCACAGTTAATCTTGGGGAGCAGTACTTC
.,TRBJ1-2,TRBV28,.,CASRFRGVYGYTF,TGTGCCAGCAGATTCCGAGGGGTCTATGGCTACACCTTC
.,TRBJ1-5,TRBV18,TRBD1,CASSPGGGSNQPQHF,TGTGCCAGCTCGCCAGGGGGCGGAAGCAATCAGCCCCAGCATTTT
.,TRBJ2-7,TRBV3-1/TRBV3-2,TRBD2,CASSPRVAGIYEQYF,TGTGCCAGCAGCCCCCGGGTAGCGGGGATCTACGAGCAGTACTTC
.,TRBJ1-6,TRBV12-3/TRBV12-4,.,CASSLGQGLHF,TGTGCCAGCAGTTTAGGGCAGGGTCTCCACTTT
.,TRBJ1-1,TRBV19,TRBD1,CASSIEGTGVQAFF,TGTGCCAGTAGTATAGAAGGGACAGGGGTCCAGGCTTTCTTT
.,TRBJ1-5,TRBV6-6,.,CASSYPENQPQHF,TGTGCCAGCAGTTACCCAGAAAATCAGCCCCAGCATTTT
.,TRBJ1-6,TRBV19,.,CASSPPPTGSSYNSPLHF,TGTGCCAGTAGTCCACCCCCGACAGGCAGCTCCTATAATTCACCCCTCCACTTT
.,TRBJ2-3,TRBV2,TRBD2,CASRALAGTDTQYF,TGTGCCAGCAGAGCACTAGCGGGCACAGATACGCAGTATTTT
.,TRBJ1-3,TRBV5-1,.,CASSLSEGGYSGNTIYF,TGCGCCAGCAGCTTGAGTGAGGGAGGCTACTCTGGAAACACCATATATTTT
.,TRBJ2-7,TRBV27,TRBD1,CASSRDRSSYEQYF,TGTGCCAGCAGCCGGGACAGGAGCTCCTACGAGCAGTACTTC
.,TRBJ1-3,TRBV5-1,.,CASSTSSWSRGGNTIYF,TGCGCCAGCAGCACATCCTCCTGGTCAAGGGGTGGAAACACCATATATTTT
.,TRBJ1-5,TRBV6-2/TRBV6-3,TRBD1,CASSSTGGAGQPQHF,TGTGCCAGCAGTTCAACAGGGGGCGCAGGTCAGCCCCAGCATTTT
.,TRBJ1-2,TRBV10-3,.,CAISEQADHGYTF,TGTGCCATCAGTGAGCAGGCAGATCATGGCTACACCTTC
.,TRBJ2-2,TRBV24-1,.,CATSASTRNTGELFF,TGTGCCACCAGTGCGTCAACGAGGAACACCGGGGAGCTGTTTTTT
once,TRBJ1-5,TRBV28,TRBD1,CASASSQGATTGRGNQPQHF,TGTGCCAGCGCCAGCAGCCAGGGGGCGACAACCGGGAGGGGAAATCAGCCCCAGCATTTT
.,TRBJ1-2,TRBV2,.,CASRGLTNYGYTF,TGTGCCAGCAGAGGACTAACTAACTATGGCTACACCTTC
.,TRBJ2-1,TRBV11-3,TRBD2,CASSFTSGSYNEQFF,TGTGCCAGCAGCTTCACTAGCGGGAGTTACAATGAGCAGTTCTTC